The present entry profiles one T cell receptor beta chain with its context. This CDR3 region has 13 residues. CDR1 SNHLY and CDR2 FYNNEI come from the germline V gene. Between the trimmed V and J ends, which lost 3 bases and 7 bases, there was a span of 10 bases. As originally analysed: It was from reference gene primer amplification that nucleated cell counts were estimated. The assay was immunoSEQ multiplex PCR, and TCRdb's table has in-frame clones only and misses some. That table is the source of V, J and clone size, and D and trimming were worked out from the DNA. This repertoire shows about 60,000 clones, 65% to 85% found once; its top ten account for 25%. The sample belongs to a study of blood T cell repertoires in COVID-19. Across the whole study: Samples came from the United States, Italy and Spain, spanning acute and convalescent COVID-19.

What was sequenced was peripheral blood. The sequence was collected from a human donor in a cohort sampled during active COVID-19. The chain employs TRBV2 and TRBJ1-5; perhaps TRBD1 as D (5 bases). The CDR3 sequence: CASSEWGQQPQHF. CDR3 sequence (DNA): TGTGCCAGCAGTGAGTGGGGCCAGCAGCCCCAGCATTTT.